The 32 T cell receptor beta chains below were found in one sample sequenced in a study of regulatory T cells in long-lasting Graves disease. Time point: newly diagnosed GD, antithyroid drugs for less than 3 months. There was RNA extracted from PBMCs, and the TCR library was made from it. Construction of the TCR beta libraries employed iRepertoire HTBI primers in conjunction with Arm-PCR of CDR3 regions. Using its own MiXCR run on the multiplex PCR reads, TCRdb lists one record per CDR3 protein. The sample carries 300,000 to 400,000 distinct CDR3 sequences, roughly 18% recorded once. Specimen: peripheral blood mononuclear cells (PBMCs), collected at new diagnosis, from a patient treated with antithyroid drugs. These receptors were obtained from a female donor with Graves disease.

This clonotype has only one observation. The V call is TRBV9, the J call TRBJ2-5; TRBD2 matches 14 bases. CDR3 size: 19 residues. From germline, CDR1 is SGDLS and CDR2 YYNGEE. The V segment lost 5 bases and the J segment 2 bases; nucleotides outside the gene matches: 14. The CDR3 loop is CASSYGTSGRSSVQETQYF. The CDR3 nucleotides are TGTGCCAGCAGTTACGGGACTAGCGGGAGATCAAGCGTACAAGAGACCCAGTACTTC.

The chain links TRBV4-1 to TRBJ2-7; 12 bases are a match to TRBD1. Germline CDR1 reads MGHRA; CDR2 reads YSYEKL. After removal of 4 bases from V and 7 bases from J, the junction contained 8 bases not matched to a gene. This CDR3 is built from 15 residues. The CDR3 protein is CASSLAGQGAREQYF. CDR3 bases: TGCGCCAGCAGCCTTGCGGGACAGGGGGCGCGGGAGCAGTACTTC.

Concerning this clonotype itself: At one of its ends the junction is not consistent with the germline gene, which may arise from a read error. CDR3 bases: TGTACCAGCCGGCTCGGGGCCTACGAGCAGTACTTC. Translation gives CTSRLGAYEQYF. The rearrangement links TRBV2 to TRBJ2-7, with D possibly being TRBD2 (5 bases). Germline CDR1 and CDR2: SNHLY and FYNNEI. CDR3 length equals 12 residues.

This clonotype was detected ten times or more. V gene TRBV30 combines with J gene TRBJ1-2, with unresolved D. Trimming shortened V by 1 base and J by 6 bases, and 6 bases separated the two germline ends. CDR1 GTSNPN and CDR2 SVGIG come from the germline V gene (reference sequence). This CDR3 is built from 11 residues. The CDR3 DNA follows: TGTGCCTGGAGTGATTGGGATGGCTACACCTTC. This encodes CAWSDWDGYTF.

This clonotype was seen at least ten times. This rearrangement joins TRBV6-1 to TRBJ2-7; 8 nucleotides line up with TRBD1. Germline V gene sequence: CDR1 MNHNS, CDR2 SASEGT. This CDR3 has 13 amino acids. V lost 11 bases and J lost 3; bases outside the gene matches: 9. The DNA of the CDR3 is TGTGCCGCCGCCCGACAGGGGCACTACGAGCAGTACTTC. This codes for CAAARQGHYEQYF.

This clonotype was seen a single time. The V and J genes are TRBV7-9 and TRBJ2-3; a weak D match, TRBD2 (5 bases). Trimming removed 8 bases from V and 8 bases from J, with 14 bases in between. Germline CDR1 is SEHNR and CDR2 is FQNEAQ (reference sequence). There are 12 residues in the CDR3. CDR3 protein: CASGLAKGTQYF. DNA for the CDR3: TGTGCCAGCGGGTTAGCGAAAGGTACGCAGTATTTT.

Only one count was recorded for this clonotype. One base away lies a much larger clone, so this may be a sequencing read error. This chain joins TRBV3-1 and TRBJ1-5; D call uncertain. CDR1 and CDR2 (germline): LGHDT, YNNKEL (reference sequence). The CDR3 runs to 16 residues. CDR3 bases: TGTGCCAGCACCCAAGCGGGAGGCCCGCCAAAACAGCCCCAGCATTTT. Translated, it gives CASTQAGGPPKQPQHF.

J is TRBJ2-3 and V is TRBV2; no reliable D call. This CDR3 has 14 amino acids. Per the germline V gene, CDR1 is SNHLY and CDR2 is FYNNEI. V gave up 3 bases and J gave up 2 bases, with 9 bases separating them. The DNA of the CDR3 is TGTGCCAGCAGTGACTACGGTCTCACAGATACGCAGTATTTT. Protein sequence: CASSDYGLTDTQYF. Full variable domain (remainder filled in from reference TRBV2 and TRBJ2-3): EPEVTQTPSHQVTQMGQEVILRCVPISNHLYFYWYRQILGQKVEFLVSFYNNEISEKSEIFDDQFSVERPDGSNFTLKIRSTKLEDSAMYFCASSDYGLTDTQYFGPGTRLTVL.

This clonotype was counted at least ten times. The chain carries TRBV30 and TRBJ2-2; TRBD2 is a possible D gene (6 bases). Trimming shortened V by 5 bases and J by 7 bases, and 17 bases separated the two germline ends. CDR1 and CDR2 (germline): GTSNPN, SVGIG (reference sequence). CDR3 size: 14 residues. CDR3 sequence: CAWGEAPLGGELFF. CDR3 coding DNA: TGTGCCTGGGGGGAGGCTCCCTTGGGCGGGGAGCTGTTTTTT.

This clonotype has only a few counts. With a much larger clone just one base away, this may be a read error. CDR3 residues: CASSPWEGRSGNTIYF. CDR3 bases: TGTGCCTCTTCACCTTGGGAGGGACGCTCTGGAAACACCATATATTTT. This sequence joins TRBV12-3 or TRBV12-4 and TRBJ1-3, with D maybe TRBD1 (5 bases). The CDR3 runs to 16 residues. Trimming took off 11 bases at V and 0 bases at J, with 20 bases between the two ends.

Points on this clonotype: A much larger clone lies a single base off, so this may be a read error. The conserved closing phenylalanine or tryptophan is absent in this CDR3, likely reflecting a read error. The CDR3, as DNA: TGTGCCAGCAGCCTCAAACCCTTCTACGAGCAGTACCTC. Translation: CASSLKPFYEQYL. This sequence joins TRBV3-1 and TRBJ2-7; D unclear. CDR3 length: 13 amino acids. The germline V gene has CDR1 LGHDT and CDR2 YNNKEL (reference sequence). Trimming removed 4 bases from V and 3 bases from J, with 10 bases in between.

This clonotype was observed at least ten times. This chain uses TRBV6-1 with TRBJ2-1, with TRBD2 matching over 7 bases. Per the germline V gene, CDR1 is MNHNS and CDR2 is SASEGT. The length of the CDR3 is 14 residues. V trimming: 6 bases; J trimming: 7 bases; junction bases outside the gene matches: 9. Here the CDR3 DNA reads TGTGCCAGCAGGCAGATCGGGGGGTTGAATGAGCAGTTCTTC. Translating it yields CASRQIGGLNEQFF.

This clonotype was observed many times. This chain links TRBV2 with TRBJ2-5; 13 positions agree with TRBD2. Germline V gene sequence: CDR1 SNHLY, CDR2 FYNNEI. J gave up 5 bases and V 3 bases, and 0 bases lay outside the gene matches. The CDR3 consists of 14 residues. The CDR3 is CASSETSGRETQYF. Here the CDR3 DNA reads TGTGCCAGCAGTGAGACTAGCGGGAGGGAGACCCAGTACTTC.

This clonotype occurred many times. V gene TRBV11-2 combines with J gene TRBJ2-1, with D unresolved. V dropped 5 bases and J dropped 10 bases, with 18 bases sitting between them. Per the germline V gene, CDR1 is SGHAT and CDR2 is FQNNGV. The CDR3 has 14 residues. The CDR3 sequence is CASSPPGILPEQFF. For the CDR3, the DNA is TGTGCCAGCAGCCCCCCGGGTATCTTACCAGAGCAGTTCTTC. The whole variable domain, filled in from reference TRBV11-2 and TRBJ2-1, reads EAGVAQSPRYKIIEKRQSVAFWCNPISGHATLYWYQQILGQGPKLLIQFQNNGVVDDSQLPKDRFSAERLKGVDSTLKIQPAKLEDSAVYLCASSPPGILPEQFFGPGTRLTVL.

This clonotype was picked up many times. The V gene is TRBV15, the J gene TRBJ2-5; D is ambiguous. Germline values: CDR1 LNHNV, CDR2 YYDKDF (reference sequence). V was pared by 5 bases and J by 5 bases, with 12 bases between. The CDR3 length is 13 residues. This CDR3 reads CATSGTFGETQYF. CDR3 nucleotides: TGTGCCACCAGCGGAACCTTCGGGGAGACCCAGTACTTC.

Many counts were recorded for this clonotype. This rearrangement joins TRBV7-6 to TRBJ1-3, with D possibly TRBD1 on 6 matching bases. Trimming removed 1 base from V and 4 bases from J, with 17 bases in between. The CDR3 runs to 17 residues. Germline V gives CDR1 SGHVS, CDR2 FNYEAQ. The CDR3 DNA follows: TGTGCCAGCAGCTTAGATTACGGGGGCTCGGCGGGAAACACCATATATTTT. Protein product: CASSLDYGGSAGNTIYF.

This clonotype was seen repeatedly, ten times or more. The rearrangement links TRBV9 to TRBJ1-4, with D possibly TRBD1 on 5 matching bases. The CDR3 extends over 15 amino acids. The V and J ends lost 5 bases and 4 bases respectively, with 15 bases between them. The germline V gene has CDR1 SGDLS and CDR2 YYNGEE. The CDR3, as DNA: TGTGCCAGCAGTAGTTTGCCAGGGTTTAATGAAAAACTGTTTTTT. Its protein is CASSSLPGFNEKLFF.

This clonotype was seen many times. The CDR3 loop is CASSPNPGQDMNTEAFF. Written as DNA, the CDR3 is TGTGCCAGCAGCCCCAACCCGGGACAGGATATGAACACTGAAGCTTTCTTT. The rearrangement joins TRBV28 to TRBJ1-1; TRBD1 agrees at 8 bases. The CDR3 spans 17 residues. In germline, CDR1 is MDHEN, CDR2 SYDVKM. V lost 6 bases, J lost 0 bases, and 12 bases stayed unmatched. Supplemented by reference TRBV28 and TRBJ1-1, the full variable domain reads DVKVTQSSRYLVKRTGEKVFLECVQDMDHENMFWYRQDPGLGLRLIYFSYDVKMKEKGDIPEGYSVSREKKERFSLILESASTNQTSMYLCASSPNPGQDMNTEAFFGQGTRLTVV.

This clonotype has ten or more counts. This chain joins TRBV12-3 or TRBV12-4 and TRBJ2-2; D might be TRBD1 or TRBD2, each matching 6 bases. Trimming shortened V by 5 bases and J by 6 bases, and 13 bases separated the two germline ends. The CDR3 has 14 amino acids. CDR3 coding DNA: TGTGCCAGCAGTGAACGGGGGCGGTCCGGGGAGCTGTTTTTT. As protein: CASSERGRSGELFF.

There are many counts of this clonotype. V usage is TRBV5-6 and J usage is TRBJ1-6; tentative D call: TRBD1 (5 bases). The CDR3 runs to 17 residues. Trimming stripped 2 bases from V and 0 bases from J, with 12 bases between. Germline V lookup: CDR1 SGHDT, CDR2 YYEEEE. The CDR3: CASSFGAGSSYNSPLHF. CDR3 nucleotide sequence: TGTGCCAGCAGCTTTGGGGCAGGGAGCTCCTATAATTCACCCCTCCACTTT.

This clonotype appeared many times. V gene TRBV20-1 combines with J gene TRBJ2-3; weak D call: TRBD2 (6 bases). CDR1 is DFQATT and CDR2 is SNEGSKA in the germline V gene (reference sequence). This CDR3 comprises 13 residues. The V gene lost 6 bases and the J gene lost 4 bases, with 14 bases spanning the gap. Here the CDR3 DNA reads TGCAGTGCCGGGGACTCGGGAGCAGATACGCAGTATTTT. Translating gives CSAGDSGADTQYF.

About this clonotype: A read error is likely here: a far larger clone is one base away. The CDR3 region has the DNA TGTGCCAGCAGTGCTGTCGGATACGAGCAGTACTTC. As protein: CASSAVGYEQYF. V usage is TRBV6-2 or TRBV6-3 and J usage is TRBJ2-7; D is undetermined. V shed 5 bases and J shed 4 bases, with 9 bases lying between them. Germline V gene data show CDR1 as MNHEY and CDR2 as SVGEGT. The CDR3 is 12 residues long.

This clonotype has a count of ten or more. J is TRBJ2-1 and V is TRBV6-2 or TRBV6-3; 7 nucleotides line up with TRBD2. This CDR3 is built from 14 residues. V was pared by 5 bases and J by 9 bases, with 10 bases of the junction left unmatched. The germline V gene encodes CDR1 MNHEY and CDR2 SVGEGT. The CDR3 sequence is CASSEWEGSPEQFF. DNA of the CDR3: TGTGCCAGCAGTGAATGGGAGGGGAGCCCTGAGCAGTTCTTC.

The V gene is TRBV24-1, the J gene TRBJ1-1; tentatively, D is TRBD1 (6 bases). The CDR3 consists of 16 residues. Germline values: CDR1 KGHDR, CDR2 SFDVKD. V lost 5 bases, J lost 1 base, and 16 bases lay in between. This CDR3 reads CATSAGGGAGNTEAFF. The CDR3 nucleotides are TGTGCCACCAGTGCCGGGGGGGGGGCTGGGAACACTGAAGCTTTCTTT.

This clonotype was detected many times. The chain has TRBV7-9 and TRBJ2-1; 8 positions agree with TRBD1. Germline loops: CDR1 SEHNR, CDR2 FQNEAQ (reference sequence). The V segment lost 7 bases and the J segment 5 bases; nucleotides outside the gene matches: 7. This CDR3 comprises 14 residues. The chain's CDR3 is CASIDRGSNNEQFF. CDR3 DNA sequence: TGTGCCAGCATCGACAGGGGTAGCAACAATGAGCAGTTCTTC. The full variable domain, in which reference TRBV7-9 and TRBJ2-1 provide the parts outside the CDR3, is DTGVSQNPRHKITKRGQNVTFRCDPISEHNRLYWYRQTLGQGPEFLTYFQNEAQLEKSRLLSDRFSAERPKGSFSTLEIQRTEQGDSAMYLCASIDRGSNNEQFFGPGTRLTVL.

This clonotype was observed many times. The chain has TRBV6-5 and TRBJ1-2, with 10 bases that match TRBD1. The CDR3 is 15 residues long. V dropped 4 bases and J dropped 4; count of bases not matched to a gene: 6. CDR1 and CDR2 (germline): MNHEY, SVGAGI. CDR3: CASSSRTGGGYGYTF. CDR3 sequence (DNA): TGTGCCAGCAGTTCCCGGACAGGGGGAGGCTATGGCTACACCTTC.

This clonotype turned up a few times. The chain joins TRBV6-4 to TRBJ2-3; 9 bases match TRBD2. The V gene end was trimmed by 0 bases and the J gene end by 0 bases; junction bases not matched to a gene: 7. CDR1 is MRHNA and CDR2 is SNTAGT in the germline V gene. There are 18 residues in the CDR3. The CDR3 here is CASSDSEGLATSTDTQYF. The CDR3 region has the DNA TGTGCCAGCAGTGACTCGGAAGGACTAGCGACTAGCACAGATACGCAGTATTTT.

This clonotype was recorded many times. The chain is built from TRBV7-6 and TRBJ2-7; TRBD2 matches at 9 bases. The J segment lost 2 bases and the V segment lost 4 bases, leaving 3 bases of the junction unmatched. Germline V gene sequence: CDR1 SGHVS, CDR2 FNYEAQ. This CDR3 region has 14 residues. The CDR3 DNA reads as TGTGCCAGCAGCTCCGCTAGCGGGACCTACGAGCAGTACTTC. Its translation: CASSSASGTYEQYF.

Of note for this clonotype: It differs at one base from a far larger clone, so likely a read error. J is TRBJ2-1 and V is TRBV7-8; D ambiguous. Trimming stripped 3 bases from V and 8 bases from J, with 8 bases between. The germline V gene encodes CDR1 SGHVS and CDR2 FQNEAQ. The CDR3 is 12 amino acids. Written as DNA, the CDR3 is TGTGCCAGCAGCTTCGCACGCTATGAGCAGTTCTTC. It specifies CASSFARYEQFF. Full variable domain (rest looked up from reference TRBV7-8 and TRBJ2-1): GAGVSQSPRYKVAKRGQDVALRCDPISGHVSLFWYQQALGQGPEFLTYFQNEAQLDKSGLPSDRFFAERPEGSVSTLKIQRTQQEDSAVYLCASSFARYEQFFGPGTRLTVL.

This clonotype was found a few times. This chain links TRBV12-3 or TRBV12-4 with TRBJ2-1; 7 bases match TRBD1. V dropped 8 bases and J dropped 6; count of bases not matched to a gene: 10. This CDR3 spans 14 amino acids. Here the CDR3 reads CASLRGQVGNEQFF. CDR3 sequence (DNA): TGTGCCAGCCTAAGGGGGCAGGTCGGCAATGAGCAGTTCTTC.

Points on this clonotype: Germline and junction disagree at one end, which may indicate a read error. The V gene is TRBV5-1, the J gene TRBJ1-2; 8 bases are shared with TRBD1. The CDR3 has 14 amino acids. Germline-derived CDR1 and CDR2 are SGHRS and YFSETQ. DNA for the CDR3: TGCGCCAGCAGCTTGCTCCAGGGGGCGCGGGGCTTCACCTTC. Its protein product is CASSLLQGARGFTF.

This clonotype was counted many times. This sequence joins TRBV28 and TRBJ2-1; 10 nucleotides line up with TRBD2. CDR1 is MDHEN and CDR2 is SYDVKM in the germline V gene. CDR3 length equals 16 residues. V shed 0 bases, J shed 4 bases, and the junction held 3 bases outside the gene matches. As DNA, the CDR3 is TGTGCCAGCAGTTTATGGGGTAGCGGGAGGTACAATGAGCAGTTCTTC. It encodes CASSLWGSGRYNEQFF.